Listed here is a single TCR beta chain. These data belong to a study of cytotoxic CD8 clonotypes in ibrutinib-treated CLL. The germline V and J ends were trimmed by 7 bases and 8 bases, with 20 bases remaining between them. The CDR3 extends over 14 amino acids. Germline CDR1 and CDR2: MNHNY and SVGAGI (reference sequence). Clones were sequenced by immunoSEQ multiplex PCR, and TCRdb holds only the in-frame ones, with some missing. The table shows 150,000 to 200,000 clones, with nearly 90% occurring only once. Sequenced here: PBMCs, sampled at disease progression, from a patient treated with ibrutinib. The J gene is TRBJ1-2, the V gene TRBV6-6; no firm D call. The source of this sequence is a human donor with chronic lymphocytic leukemia. CDR3 residues: CASTFTPDWKGYTF. In DNA, the CDR3 is TGTGCCAGCACCTTCACCCCTGATTGGAAAGGCTACACCTTC.